The source of this TCR beta chain is a study of Ad26.COV2.S vaccination and SARS-CoV-2 variants. CDR3 length equals 19 residues. Germline lookup yields CDR1 WSHSY and CDR2 SAAADI. Trimming removed 6 bases from V and 2 bases from J; junction bases left unmatched: 14. Study results and caveats: Non-spike TCR breadth was similar in vaccine and placebo recipients.

As for this clone: Its target is unknown.

Here immunoSEQ multiplex PCR was the method, and the copy in TCRdb shows in-frame clones only, minus some. Of roughly 380,000 clones listed, roughly 94% were seen once; the top ten hold roughly 3.9%. The specimen comprised peripheral blood, sampled after recovery from COVID-19. The rearrangement joins TRBV10-2 to TRBJ2-6, with TRBD1 matching 9 bases. This clonotype was obtained from a human donor who had recovered from COVID-19. The chain's CDR3 is CASRPGGTGGETGANVLTF. CDR3 nucleotide sequence: TGCGCCAGCAGACCGGGTGGTACAGGGGGCGAGACTGGGGCCAACGTCCTGACTTTC.